The 28 T cell receptor beta chains reported below all come from one sample, sequenced in a study of cytomegalovirus exposure and HLA in healthy donors. Primers for the PCR totalled 60 Vbeta and 13 Jbeta. Measured with immunoSEQ multiplex PCR; TCRdb has only the in-frame clones, and not every one. Here the sample spans around 130,000 clones, 79% being singletons. The specimen sequenced was PBMCs. The receptors originated from a man aged 18-30 years in good health and CMV-seronegative.

The J gene is TRBJ2-3, the V gene TRBV25-1; 8 positions match TRBD2. V was clipped by 10 bases and J by 5 bases; unmatched bases: 11. The CDR3 length is 14 residues. The germline gives CDR1 MGHDK, CDR2 SYGVNS. In nucleotides, the CDR3 is TGTGCCACCGGGCGGGGGGAGAGAGGAGATACGCAGTATTTT. Translation gives CATGRGERGDTQYF.

This clone has a handful of counts. This chain links TRBV28 with TRBJ2-7, with 7 bases that match TRBD2. Trimming removed 2 bases from V and 1 base from J; junction bases left unmatched: 17. This CDR3 spans 19 amino acids. Germline-derived CDR1 and CDR2 are MDHEN and SYDVKM. The CDR3 region is CASSLPRLSNGRMSYEQYF. Written as DNA, the CDR3 is TGTGCCAGCAGTTTACCCCGTCTCTCAAACGGGAGGATGTCCTACGAGCAGTACTTC.

This sequence joins TRBV5-6 and TRBJ1-6; 11 nucleotides match TRBD1. Unmatched junction bases numbered 4, after V lost 0 bases and J lost 8 bases. Germline V lookup: CDR1 SGHDT, CDR2 YYEEEE. This CDR3 is 16 amino acids long. The CDR3 sequence is CASSLVPGQGDSPLHF. The CDR3 nucleotides are TGTGCCAGCAGCTTGGTTCCGGGACAGGGGGATTCACCCCTCCACTTT.

V gene TRBV5-1 combines with J gene TRBJ2-1; the D is unclear. Germline assignment: CDR1 SGHRS and CDR2 YFSETQ. The V end lost 0 bases, the J end lost 3 bases, and 13 bases lay between the germline ends. The CDR3 has 16 residues. The CDR3 DNA reads TGCGCCAGCAGCTTGGCTGTGGCGAGCGTCTACAATGAGCAGTTCTTC. Its translation: CASSLAVASVYNEQFF.

The chain recombines TRBV10-3 with TRBJ1-5; 9 bases are a match to TRBD1. Germline V gene lookup returns CDR1 ENHRY and CDR2 SYGVKD. CDR3 length: 13 amino acids. With 6 bases clipped from V and 4 bases from J, the junction kept 1 base outside the gene matches. The CDR3, as DNA: TGTGCCATCAGGGACAGGGGAAATCAGCCCCAGCATTTT. Encoded protein: CAIRDRGNQPQHF.

The rearrangement uses TRBV9 and TRBJ2-1, with TRBD2 matching over 10 bases. With V trimmed by 3 bases and J by 10 bases, 7 bases remained unmatched. CDR1 and CDR2 from the germline V gene are SGDLS and YYNGEE. CDR3 length equals 14 residues. The CDR3 is CASSAGTSVGEQFF. In DNA form, the CDR3 reads TGTGCCAGCAGCGCCGGGACTAGCGTCGGCGAGCAGTTCTTC.

Remarks on this clone: Germline and junction disagree at one end, which may indicate a read error. This chain links TRBV7-9 with TRBJ1-1; weak D call: TRBD1 (6 bases). CDR1 is SEHNR and CDR2 is FQNEAQ in the germline V gene (reference sequence). This CDR3 comprises 13 residues. The CDR3 DNA reads as TGTGTCAGCAGTTTACAGGGAAACACTGAAGCTTTCTTT. Protein: CVSSLQGNTEAFF. Variable domain in full (rest from reference TRBV7-9 and TRBJ1-1): DTGVSQNPRHKITKRGQNVTFRCDPISEHNRLYWYRQTLGQGPEFLTYFQNEAQLEKSRLLSDRFSAERPKGSFSTLEIQRTEQGDSAMYLCVSSLQGNTEAFFGQGTRLTVV.

The chain employs TRBV4-3 and TRBJ2-1; D might be TRBD2 (5 bases). The CDR3 totals 15 residues. Germline CDR1 LGHNA, CDR2 YSLEER. Between the trimmed V and J ends, which lost 6 bases and 0 bases, there was a span of 12 bases. CDR3 coding DNA: TGCGCCAGCAGTCCCAGCACTAGCTCCTACAATGAGCAGTTCTTC. Its protein product is CASSPSTSSYNEQFF.

This sequence joins TRBV30 and TRBJ1-5, with D hard to call. The CDR3 has 13 amino acids. Germline lookup yields CDR1 GTSNPN and CDR2 SVGIG (reference sequence). V lost 6 bases to trimming and J lost 5 bases, with 14 bases between them. Here the CDR3 DNA reads TGTGCCTGCACGGGGTCGAGCGATCAGCCCCAGCATTTT. Protein sequence: CACTGSSDQPQHF.

The V gene is TRBV5-1, the J gene TRBJ1-2; 7 bases fit TRBD1. CDR1 and CDR2 (germline): SGHRS, YFSETQ. Germline trimming cut 0 bases from V and 3 bases from J; bases unmatched to any gene: 5. The CDR3 is made up of 15 amino acids. The CDR3 here is CASSLEQGKYYGYTF. CDR3 DNA: TGCGCCAGCAGCTTGGAACAGGGGAAATACTATGGCTACACCTTC.

This chain joins TRBV5-4 and TRBJ2-1; 8 bases agree with TRBD2. The CDR3 runs to 15 residues. Germline V lookup: CDR1 SGHNT, CDR2 YYREEE (reference sequence). V lost 5 bases and J lost 2; bases outside the gene matches: 6. The CDR3 spells CASSSGTSAYNEQFF. CDR3 DNA sequence: TGTGCCAGCAGTTCCGGGACTAGTGCCTACAATGAGCAGTTCTTC.

The CDR3 reads CASSLQASSYNSPLHF. CDR3 DNA: TGCGCCAGCAGCTTACAGGCGAGCTCCTATAATTCACCCCTCCACTTT. V gene TRBV5-1 combines with J gene TRBJ1-6; D possibly corresponds to TRBD1 (5 bases). The CDR3 is made up of 16 amino acids. The ends were cut back, 2 bases at V and 0 bases at J, with 9 bases in the middle. From germline, CDR1 is SGHRS and CDR2 YFSETQ. Variable domain in full (rest from reference TRBV5-1 and TRBJ1-6): KAGVTQTPRYLIKTRGQQVTLSCSPISGHRSVSWYQQTPGQGLQFLFEYFSETQRNKGNFPGRFSGRQFSNSRSEMNVSTLELGDSALYLCASSLQASSYNSPLHFGNGTRLTVT.

The rearrangement joins TRBV7-2 to TRBJ2-7, with D perhaps TRBD2 (5 bases). Germline CDR1 and CDR2: SGHTA and FQGNSA. With 0 bases removed from V and 2 bases from J, the gap between germline ends came to 8 bases. The length of the CDR3 is 14 residues. CDR3: CASSLAHGAYEQYF. The CDR3 DNA sequence: TGTGCCAGCAGCTTAGCGCACGGGGCCTACGAGCAGTACTTC.

J is TRBJ2-1 and V is TRBV25-1, with 15 bases identical to TRBD2. Trimming cost V 5 bases and J 7 bases; bases outside gene matches: 3. Germline CDR1 reads MGHDK; CDR2 reads SYGVNS. CDR3 length equals 15 residues. Here the CDR3 reads CASSTGTSGRNEQFF. In DNA form, the CDR3 reads TGTGCCAGCAGTACCGGGACTAGCGGGAGGAATGAGCAGTTCTTC.

The V call is TRBV9, the J call TRBJ1-2; D gene ambiguous. The germline CDR1 and CDR2 sequences are SGDLS and YYNGEE. V lost 4 bases to trimming and J lost 8 bases, with 18 bases between them. This CDR3 is 14 amino acids long. The CDR3 protein is CASSLQADLGGYTF. CDR3 bases: TGTGCCAGCAGCCTACAAGCGGACTTGGGGGGCTACACCTTC.

The V and J genes are TRBV7-3 and TRBJ2-1, with D possibly being TRBD1 (8 bases). The V gene's germline CDR1 is SGHTA and CDR2 FQGTGA. This CDR3 spans 15 amino acids. V was pared by 5 bases and J by 9 bases, with 20 bases between. In DNA form, the CDR3 reads TGTGCCAGCAGCCCGACAGGGGTTGGGGGGGGTGAGCAGTTCTTC. Translation gives CASSPTGVGGGEQFF.

The chain combines TRBV7-9 with TRBJ2-3, with 8 bases fitting TRBD2. Trimming cost V 1 base and J 1 base; bases outside gene matches: 7. This CDR3 comprises 17 residues. From germline, CDR1 is SEHNR and CDR2 FQNEAQ (reference sequence). The CDR3 reads CASSLVGSSGGTDTQYF. CDR3 bases: TGTGCCAGCAGCTTAGTGGGGAGTAGCGGGGGCACAGATACGCAGTATTTT.

This clone counts as medium-sized. The chain uses TRBV5-6 and TRBJ1-5, with a possible D match to TRBD1 (5 bases). V was cut by 2 bases and J by 2 bases, with 11 bases left in between. Germline V gene sequence: CDR1 SGHDT, CDR2 YYEEEE. The CDR3 length is 15 residues. This CDR3 is CASSFSWGGNQPQHF. The CDR3 region has the DNA TGTGCCAGCAGCTTCTCGTGGGGGGGCAATCAGCCCCAGCATTTT.

The sample holds one count of this clone. The rearrangement links TRBV7-9 to TRBJ1-1; D remains unclear. Trimming removed 0 bases at V and 8 bases at J, with 7 bases between. In germline, CDR1 is SEHNR, CDR2 FQNEAQ (reference sequence). The CDR3 covers 12 residues. The CDR3 sequence is CASSLAGTEAFF. In nucleotides, the CDR3 is TGTGCCAGCAGCTTAGCGGGCACAGAAGCTTTCTTT. Full variable domain (missing parts from reference TRBV7-9 and TRBJ1-1): DTGVSQNPRHKITKRGQNVTFRCDPISEHNRLYWYRQTLGQGPEFLTYFQNEAQLEKSRLLSDRFSAERPKGSFSTLEIQRTEQGDSAMYLCASSLAGTEAFFGQGTRLTVV.

The V and J genes are TRBV9 and TRBJ1-6, with 9 bases identical to TRBD1. V shed 4 bases and J 9 bases; nucleotides not matched to a gene: 8. The CDR3 sequence is 15 residues long. Germline V gene data show CDR1 as SGDLS and CDR2 as YYNGEE. The CDR3 DNA is TGTGCCAGCAGCAACACTGGGACAGGGAGTTCACCCCTCCACTTT. Protein: CASSNTGTGSSPLHF.

The gene calls are TRBV18 and TRBJ1-1; 7 bases match TRBD1. After removal of 3 bases from V and 3 bases from J, the junction contained 4 bases not matched to a gene. The germline V gene encodes CDR1 KGHSH and CDR2 LQKENI. This CDR3 has 14 residues. The CDR3 loop reads CASSPRTGDTEAFF. CDR3 bases: TGTGCCAGCTCACCTCGGACAGGAGACACTGAAGCTTTCTTT.

The chain has TRBV27 and TRBJ1-5; D is uncertain. This CDR3 has 14 residues. Trimming removed 3 bases from V and 6 bases from J, with 12 bases in between. Per the germline V gene, CDR1 is MNHEY and CDR2 is SMNVEV (reference sequence). CDR3 amino acids: CASSFDRAGQPQHF. The DNA for the CDR3 is TGTGCCAGCAGTTTTGATAGGGCGGGTCAGCCCCAGCATTTT.

This rearrangement joins TRBV19 to TRBJ2-7, with TRBD2 matching over 7 bases. The CDR3 has 15 amino acids. Germline-derived CDR1 and CDR2 are LNHDA and SQIVND (reference sequence). Trimming removed 3 bases from V and 4 bases from J; junction bases left unmatched: 9. Here the CDR3 reads CASSIGAAGEYEQYV. CDR3 bases: TGTGCCAGTAGTATTGGTGCGGCGGGGGAGTACGAGCAGTACGTC.

This chain joins TRBV6-1 and TRBJ2-5; 8 positions match TRBD2. Germline assignment: CDR1 MNHNS and CDR2 SASEGT. V trimming: 4 bases; J trimming: 4 bases; junction bases outside the gene matches: 11. The CDR3 totals 16 residues. The CDR3 loop is CASSVSISAGAETQYF. The CDR3 region has the DNA TGTGCCAGCAGTGTATCCATCTCAGCGGGAGCAGAGACCCAGTACTTC.

This clone turned up a few times. The CDR3 sequence: CASSQDPAGVTEAFF. The CDR3 nucleotides read TGCGCCAGCAGCCAAGATCCGGCAGGGGTTACTGAAGCTTTCTTT. The rearrangement uses TRBV4-1 and TRBJ1-1; a possible D gene is TRBD1 (6 bases). The germline V gene encodes CDR1 MGHRA and CDR2 YSYEKL. The V gene lost 0 bases and the J gene lost 5 bases, with 13 bases spanning the gap. CDR3 length equals 15 residues.

This sequence joins TRBV5-1 and TRBJ2-3; a weak D match, TRBD2 (5 bases). The V end lost 2 bases, the J end lost 0 bases, and 13 bases lay between the germline ends. CDR1 SGHRS and CDR2 YFSETQ come from the germline V gene. The CDR3 is made up of 16 amino acids. The CDR3, as DNA: TGCGCCAGCAGCTTCGGGGTGGCGCAAAGCACAGATACGCAGTATTTT. Translating it yields CASSFGVAQSTDTQYF.

A few counts support this clone. The rearrangement links TRBV7-9 to TRBJ1-2; tentative D call: TRBD1 (5 bases). Germline CDR1 reads SEHNR; CDR2 reads FQNEAQ (reference sequence). V was pared by 5 bases and J by 2 bases, with 21 bases between. CDR3 length: 17 residues. The CDR3 spells CASSAPISTDRNYGYTF. CDR3 nucleotide sequence: TGTGCCAGCAGCGCTCCCATATCGACAGACCGAAACTATGGCTACACCTTC.

The CDR3 reads CASSVAVTDTQYF. Written as DNA, the CDR3 is TGTGCCAGCAGCGTAGCCGTCACAGATACGCAGTATTTT. J is TRBJ2-3 and V is TRBV9, with no clear D. The V gene lost 0 bases and the J gene lost 2 bases, with 4 bases spanning the gap. This CDR3 is 13 amino acids long. Germline V CDR1 and CDR2: SGDLS, YYNGEE.